This record concerns one T cell receptor (beta chain) sequence. A read error may account for a junction end that differs from germline. These data belong to a study of metastatic and nonmetastatic thyroid tumors. Patients underwent thyroid surgery, and none had received any treatment before it. The CDR3 is 14 residues long. In germline, CDR1 is SGHTA, CDR2 FQGNSA. TCRdb re-clonotyped the PCR reads through MiXCR. Of 21,000 or so clones listed, about 20% are singletons. The sequence came from a female donor with papillary thyroid cancer or a benign thyroid nodule (not recorded which). Some clones in this sample may be carry-over from other donors' samples. J is TRBJ1-2 and V is TRBV7-2; a possible D gene is TRBD1 (6 bases). The sample taken for sequencing was tumor tissue. CDR3 nucleotides: TGTGCCAGCAGCTTAGACAGGGTGAACTATGGCTACAACTTT. Protein sequence: CASSLDRVNYGYNF.